This T cell receptor (beta chain) is drawn from a study of blood T cells in healthy people across ages. Study conclusions and caveats: Older age coincided with a roughly linear decline in TCR beta diversity per million T cells. Without sorted subsets, naive and antigen-experienced compartments could not be conclusively compared.

Trimming stripped 5 bases from V and 0 bases from J, with 10 bases between. This CDR3 spans 13 amino acids. Germline V lookup: CDR1 DFQATT, CDR2 SNEGSKA (reference sequence). This clonotype was recorded many times. Its specificity is unknown. Those donating, healthy Caucasian individuals from Russia, were aged roughly 6 to 100. It was approximately 10 milliliters of peripheral blood that were drawn from each donor. Using a J-beta primer mix together with a sample-barcoded 5' primer, a second PCR was run for 7 to 11 cycles. TCRdb reprocessed the 5' RACE reads with MiXCR, giving one entry per CDR3 protein. The sample holds around 870,000 distinct CDR3 sequences, under 30% seen once.

This TCR was recovered from a woman over 75 in good health. Sequencing input: blood. This chain uses TRBV20-1 with TRBJ1-2; maybe TRBD1 (6 bases). The CDR3 bases are TGCAGTGCTTCGGACAGAACTAACTATGGCTACACCTTC. Protein sequence: CSASDRTNYGYTF.